The 14 T cell receptor beta chains below come from one sample, sequenced in a study of PD-L1 blockade in urothelial cancer. This table comes from immunoSEQ multiplex PCR, and its TCRdb copy is limited to in-frame clones, with some not included. The top ten clones hold roughly 0.88% of a sample with over 75,000 clones, 89% of them seen once. Specified time point: pretreatment peripheral blood. The specimen comprised PBMCs, sampled around atezolizumab (anti-PD-L1) treatment. These receptor sequences come from an elderly woman with urothelial cancer.

This chain links TRBV9 with TRBJ2-1; 7 nucleotides agree with TRBD2. The V gene end was trimmed by 0 bases and the J gene end by 3 bases; junction bases not matched to a gene: 6. CDR1 and CDR2 (germline): SGDLS, YYNGEE. The CDR3 runs to 16 residues. The CDR3 sequence is CASSVEPSGNYNEQFF. The CDR3 DNA reads as TGTGCCAGCAGCGTAGAGCCTAGCGGCAACTACAATGAGCAGTTCTTC.

The chain has TRBV14 and TRBJ1-2, with 10 bases that match TRBD1. V was pared by 3 bases and J by 4 bases, with 14 bases of the junction left unmatched. The length of the CDR3 is 18 residues. Germline V gene data show CDR1 as SGHDN and CDR2 as FVKESK. The CDR3 DNA follows: TGTGCCAGCAGCCATGCAACCGGGACAGGGGCCTTCGGCTATGGCTACACCTTC. Its protein is CASSHATGTGAFGYGYTF.

The chain joins TRBV7-7 to TRBJ2-2; D is perhaps TRBD1 (6 bases). The CDR3 is 15 residues long. CDR1 and CDR2 from the germline V gene are SSHAT and FNYEAQ (reference sequence). The ends were cut back, 1 base at V and 6 bases at J, with 12 bases in the middle. The CDR3 nucleotides read TGTGCCAGCAGCTTAGGAGTGGGGGCCTCCGGGGAGCTGTTTTTT. Encoded protein: CASSLGVGASGELFF.

The chain is built from TRBV11-2 and TRBJ1-2; 7 positions agree with TRBD1. CDR1 and CDR2 (germline): SGHAT, FQNNGV. The CDR3 is 15 residues long. J was trimmed by 8 bases and V by 2 bases; bases with no gene match: 11. The chain's CDR3 is CASSLNDRVVGGYTF. The CDR3 DNA reads as TGTGCCAGCAGCTTAAATGACAGGGTAGTAGGGGGCTACACCTTC. Together with reference TRBV11-2 and TRBJ1-2, the CDR3 gives the full variable domain: EAGVAQSPRYKIIEKRQSVAFWCNPISGHATLYWYQQILGQGPKLLIQFQNNGVVDDSQLPKDRFSAERLKGVDSTLKIQPAKLEDSAVYLCASSLNDRVVGGYTFGSGTRLTVV.

The V gene is TRBV6-4, the J gene TRBJ2-1; 9 nucleotides match TRBD2. The CDR3 loop spans 15 amino acids. Germline V gene lookup returns CDR1 MRHNA and CDR2 SNTAGT. V lost 8 bases and J lost 3; bases outside the gene matches: 8. The CDR3 region is CASSILAGSYNEQFF. The CDR3 DNA reads TGTGCCAGCTCGATCCTAGCGGGAAGCTACAATGAGCAGTTCTTC.

J is TRBJ1-3 and V is TRBV28; no clear D gene. The CDR3 has 14 residues. V was pared by 1 base and J by 0 bases, with 4 bases between. CDR1 and CDR2 from the germline V gene are MDHEN and SYDVKM. The CDR3 DNA is TGTGCCAGCAGTTTATCGGTCTCTGGAAACACCATATATTTT. Protein sequence: CASSLSVSGNTIYF.

The chain couples TRBV7-6 to TRBJ1-2, with TRBD1 identical over 7 bases. Germline CDR1 is SGHVS and CDR2 is FNYEAQ. Unmatched junction bases numbered 1, after V lost 1 base and J lost 2 bases. The CDR3 is 14 residues long. The chain's CDR3 is CASSLETGNYGYTF. The CDR3 coding sequence is TGTGCCAGCAGCTTAGAGACAGGGAACTATGGCTACACCTTC. The full variable domain, with the rest looked up from reference TRBV7-6 and TRBJ1-2, is GAGVSQSPRYKVTKRGQDVALRCDPISGHVSLYWYRQALGQGPEFLTYFNYEAQQDKSGLPNDRFSAERPEGSISTLTIQRTEQRDSAMYRCASSLETGNYGYTFGSGTRLTVV.

V is TRBV10-3 and J is TRBJ2-7; 8 nucleotides match TRBD1. CDR1 and CDR2 from the germline V gene are ENHRY and SYGVKD. This CDR3 has 15 amino acids. V was pared by 8 bases and J by 0 bases, with 9 bases of the junction left unmatched. CDR3 sequence: CAISEVDRASYEQYF. In DNA, the CDR3 is TGTGCCATCTCTGAGGTGGACAGGGCCTCCTACGAGCAGTACTTC.

This clone appeared a few times. The chain combines TRBV7-6 with TRBJ1-5; the D is unclear. The V gene lost 2 bases and the J gene lost 3 bases, with 5 bases spanning the gap. The CDR3 totals 13 residues. CDR1 is SGHVS and CDR2 is FNYEAQ in the germline V gene. Here the CDR3 reads CASSLTDNQPQHF. CDR3 in DNA: TGTGCCAGCAGCTTAACAGACAATCAGCCCCAGCATTTT.

The chain is built from TRBV6-6 and TRBJ1-1, with a weak D call TRBD1 (6 bases). Germline CDR1 reads MNHNY; CDR2 reads SVGAGI (reference sequence). V lost 4 bases to trimming and J lost 4 bases, with 19 bases between them. This CDR3 comprises 16 residues. The CDR3 reads CASSSGTRGAGTEAFF. In nucleotides, the CDR3 is TGTGCCAGCAGTTCGGGGACCCGGGGGGCAGGCACTGAAGCTTTCTTT.

This clone occurred once. This chain connects TRBV11-2 to TRBJ2-1, with D unresolved. Germline V lookup: CDR1 SGHAT, CDR2 FQNNGV. This CDR3 is 11 amino acids long. V lost 2 bases and J 13 bases, leaving 9 bases between the germline ends. The CDR3 DNA is TGTGCCAGCAGCTTAAGCGAGCCTCAGTTCTTC. Its translation is CASSLSEPQFF.

The J gene is TRBJ1-2, the V gene TRBV7-9; D call uncertain. With 4 bases removed from V and 9 bases from J, the gap between germline ends came to 15 bases. The CDR3 contains 13 residues. Germline V gene lookup returns CDR1 SEHNR and CDR2 FQNEAQ (reference sequence). The CDR3 protein is CASSSSGLNSYTF. CDR3 DNA: TGTGCCAGCAGCTCCTCCGGACTCAACAGCTACACCTTC.

V usage is TRBV7-9 and J usage is TRBJ1-1; D gene ambiguous. The ends were cut back, 2 bases at V and 11 bases at J, with 18 bases in the middle. CDR3 length: 14 residues. Germline V lookup: CDR1 SEHNR, CDR2 FQNEAQ (reference sequence). The CDR3 DNA reads TGTGCCAGCAGCTTATCCCCAGGCGCCCCTGGGGCTTTCTTT. Its protein product is CASSLSPGAPGAFF.

CDR3 coding DNA: TGTGCCAGCAGCTTAGCGGCGGCCAACACCATATATTTT. Translation: CASSLAAANTIYF. V and J are TRBV7-8 and TRBJ1-3; D unresolved. Germline V lookup: CDR1 SGHVS, CDR2 FQNEAQ. Deletions cut 0 bases from V and 7 bases from J, with 7 bases between. This CDR3 has 13 residues.